These 16 T cell receptor beta chains came from one sample sequenced in a study of T cells after yellow fever vaccination. Via MiXCR, TCRdb re-called the 5' RACE reads, giving one row per CDR3 protein. The data show 300,000 to 450,000 distinct CDR3 sequences, with roughly 8.4% seen just once and 17% held by the top ten. Sample: PBMCs, taken approximately 40 days after the first yellow fever vaccination. The receptors were sampled from a man between 18 and 35 years old who received the YFV17D yellow fever vaccine.

On this clonotype itself: One junction end disagrees with the germline gene, perhaps due to a read error. The chain employs TRBV28 and TRBJ2-3; 7 nucleotides align to TRBD2. The germline V gene has CDR1 MDHEN and CDR2 SYDVKM. The CDR3 is made up of 13 amino acids. The CDR3 nucleotides read TGTGCCAGCGGTGAGAGCGGGGAAGATACGCGGTATTTT. Protein: CASGESGEDTRYF.

This clonotype was detected ten times or more. The chain carries TRBV12-3 or TRBV12-4 and TRBJ1-2, with D possibly TRBD1 on 6 matching bases. The CDR3 has 15 residues. Trimming removed 7 bases from V and 4 bases from J, with 19 bases in between. CDR3 residues: CASTPHGGHRYGYTF. In DNA form, the CDR3 reads TGTGCCAGCACTCCTCATGGGGGACACCGCTATGGCTACACCTTC.

The chain links TRBV20-1 to TRBJ2-5; 9 bases are shared with TRBD2. This CDR3 has 13 residues. V lost 5 bases, J lost 5 bases, and 6 bases stayed unmatched. Germline lookup yields CDR1 DFQATT and CDR2 SNEGSKA (reference sequence). The CDR3 sequence: CSARGTSRETQYF. DNA of the CDR3: TGCAGTGCTCGCGGGACTAGCCGGGAGACCCAGTACTTC.

This clonotype was seen only a few times. The V gene is TRBV5-1, the J gene TRBJ2-7; TRBD2 matches 7 bases. The length of the CDR3 is 14 residues. Germline CDR1 reads SGHRS; CDR2 reads YFSETQ. Germline trimming cut 4 bases from V and 1 base from J; bases unmatched to any gene: 5. The CDR3 region has the DNA TGCGCCAGCAGCATGACGGGGGGATCCTACGAGCAGTACGTC. Amino acids: CASSMTGGSYEQYV.

This clonotype was picked up many times. The V call is TRBV7-2, the J call TRBJ2-5; TRBD1 aligns across 9 bases. V was clipped by 5 bases and J by 2 bases; unmatched bases: 12. From germline, CDR1 is SGHTA and CDR2 FQGNSA. The CDR3 runs 17 residues. The CDR3 protein is CASSRNSDDRGQETQYF. CDR3 nucleotides: TGTGCCAGCAGCCGCAACTCCGACGACAGGGGGCAAGAGACCCAGTACTTC.

The sample holds a few counts of this clonotype. This chain uses TRBV25-1 with TRBJ2-1; 9 positions match TRBD1. Germline values: CDR1 MGHDK, CDR2 SYGVNS. The CDR3 has 16 residues. V was pared by 4 bases and J by 5 bases, with 9 bases of the junction left unmatched. The CDR3 here is CASSAYPGQGHNEQFF. The CDR3 coding sequence is TGTGCCAGCAGTGCCTACCCGGGACAGGGACACAATGAGCAGTTCTTC.

A few counts support this clonotype. J is TRBJ2-4 and V is TRBV20-1; 8 bases agree with TRBD2. CDR3 length equals 14 residues. Looked up from germline, CDR1 is DFQATT and CDR2 is SNEGSKA (reference sequence). With 6 bases clipped from V and 2 bases from J, the junction kept 6 bases outside the gene matches. CDR3 loop: CSAQPGGSKNIQYF. The DNA for the CDR3 is TGCAGTGCCCAACCGGGGGGGTCCAAAAACATTCAGTACTTC.

V and J are TRBV7-8 and TRBJ2-1; tentative D call: TRBD2 (6 bases). Trimming removed 8 bases at V and 1 base at J, with 9 bases between. This CDR3 is built from 13 residues. Germline V CDR1 and CDR2: SGHVS, FQNEAQ. CDR3 region: CASFRGSYNEQFF. In DNA form, the CDR3 reads TGTGCCAGCTTTCGGGGGTCCTACAATGAGCAGTTCTTC. The whole variable domain, filled in from reference TRBV7-8 and TRBJ2-1, reads GAGVSQSPRYKVAKRGQDVALRCDPISGHVSLFWYQQALGQGPEFLTYFQNEAQLDKSGLPSDRFFAERPEGSVSTLKIQRTQQEDSAVYLCASFRGSYNEQFFGPGTRLTVL.

Turning to this clonotype: One end of the junction does not line up with germline, which may come from a read error. The V call is TRBV6-2 or TRBV6-3, the J call TRBJ1-2; no definite D call. Germline V gene sequence: CDR1 MNHEY, CDR2 SVGEGT. This CDR3 spans 13 amino acids. This chain's CDR3 is CASSYPENYGYTF. The CDR3, as DNA: TGTGCCAGCAGTTACCCAGAAAACTACGGCTACACCTTC.

This clonotype was detected a few times. This chain links TRBV4-3 with TRBJ2-1, with 8 bases aligning to TRBD1. The CDR3 length is 14 residues. Germline trimming cut 4 bases from V and 9 bases from J; bases unmatched to any gene: 8. CDR1 and CDR2 (germline): LGHNA, YSLEER. In DNA, the CDR3 is TGCGCCAGCAGCCTAGGACAGGGTTCCGCTGAGCAGTTCTTC. Protein sequence: CASSLGQGSAEQFF.

This clonotype showed up just a few times. The chain combines TRBV7-9 with TRBJ2-3; D not resolved. Per the germline V gene, CDR1 is SEHNR and CDR2 is FQNEAQ (reference sequence). The CDR3 has 15 amino acids. Trimming stripped 2 bases from V and 1 base from J, with 10 bases between. CDR3 coding DNA: TGTGCCAGCAGCTTATTCGACACCCGCACAGATACGCAGTATTTT. It yields the protein CASSLFDTRTDTQYF. Full variable domain (remainder filled in from reference TRBV7-9 and TRBJ2-3): DTGVSQNPRHKITKRGQNVTFRCDPISEHNRLYWYRQTLGQGPEFLTYFQNEAQLEKSRLLSDRFSAERPKGSFSTLEIQRTEQGDSAMYLCASSLFDTRTDTQYFGPGTRLTVL.

There are many counts of this clonotype. The chain joins TRBV7-3 to TRBJ2-3; 9 bases line up with TRBD2. The CDR3 length is 18 residues. V lost 2 bases, J lost 8 bases, and 17 bases stayed unmatched. The germline V gene has CDR1 SGHTA and CDR2 FQGTGA. The CDR3 region has the DNA TGTGCCAGCAGCTTATATCCCCACACTACTGCGGGGGGGGGTACGCAGTATTTT. The encoded protein is CASSLYPHTTAGGGTQYF.

The V gene is TRBV10-3, the J gene TRBJ2-1, with D unresolved. Looked up from germline, CDR1 is ENHRY and CDR2 is SYGVKD. Trimming took off 0 bases at V and 0 bases at J, with 15 bases between the two ends. The CDR3 has 18 residues. The CDR3 protein is CAISESRRKIGSYNEQFF. CDR3 nucleotide sequence: TGTGCCATCAGTGAGTCTCGACGGAAGATTGGCTCCTACAATGAGCAGTTCTTC.

This clonotype has a handful of counts. V and J are TRBV5-1 and TRBJ2-3; D is tentatively TRBD1 or TRBD2 (6 bases each). Trimming shortened V by 1 base and J by 5 bases, and 11 bases separated the two germline ends. The CDR3 is made up of 14 amino acids. The germline V gene has CDR1 SGHRS and CDR2 YFSETQ. CDR3 DNA sequence: TGCGCCAGCAGCTTGCGGGGGCCCGAAGATACGCAGTATTTT. Translating it yields CASSLRGPEDTQYF.

The V gene is TRBV19, the J gene TRBJ1-1; the D is unclear. The CDR3 contains 11 residues. Deletions cut 1 base from V and 8 bases from J, with 5 bases between. Germline V CDR1 and CDR2: LNHDA, SQIVND (reference sequence). The CDR3 protein is CASSIGEEAFF. CDR3 sequence (DNA): TGTGCCAGTAGTATAGGGGAAGAAGCTTTCTTT.

This clonotype was seen repeatedly, ten times or more. The V call is TRBV4-3, the J call TRBJ2-1; 10 nucleotides align to TRBD2. There are 15 residues in the CDR3. Germline V CDR1 and CDR2: LGHNA, YSLEER. V shed 1 base and J 8 bases; nucleotides not matched to a gene: 5. CDR3 residues: CASSQVSGGIYEQFF. The CDR3 coding sequence is TGCGCCAGCAGCCAAGTTAGCGGGGGGATCTATGAGCAGTTCTTC.